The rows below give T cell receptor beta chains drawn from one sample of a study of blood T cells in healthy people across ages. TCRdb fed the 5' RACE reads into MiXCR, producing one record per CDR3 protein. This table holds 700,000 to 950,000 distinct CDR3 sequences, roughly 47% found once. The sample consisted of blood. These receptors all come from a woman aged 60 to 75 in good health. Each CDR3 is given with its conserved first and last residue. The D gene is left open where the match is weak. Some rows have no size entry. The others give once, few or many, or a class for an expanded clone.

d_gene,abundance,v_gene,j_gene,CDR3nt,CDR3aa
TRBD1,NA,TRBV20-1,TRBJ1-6,TGCAGTGCTCCGGACAGGACGAGCTCCTATAATTCACCCCTCCACTTT,CSAPDRTSSYNSPLHF
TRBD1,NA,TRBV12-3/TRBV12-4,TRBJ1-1,TGTGCCAGCAGCCGAGACAGGGTGAACACTGAAGCTTTCTTT,CASSRDRVNTEAFF
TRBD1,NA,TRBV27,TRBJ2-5,TGTGCCAGCAGTTCCCAGACAGGGAGAAATAACAATGAGCAGTACTTC,CASSSQTGRNNNEQYF
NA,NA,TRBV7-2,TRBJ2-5,TGTGCCAGCAGCTTAGCGCTGGGGGGCTTATCGGAGACCCAGTACTTC,CASSLALGGLSETQYF
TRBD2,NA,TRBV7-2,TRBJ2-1,TGTGCCAGCAGCTTAGTTGGTAGCGGGGGGGCGAGAGATGAGCAGTTCTTC,CASSLVGSGGARDEQFF
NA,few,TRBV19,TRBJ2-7,TGTGCCAGTAGTATAGGGGACGGGGCCTTCGAGCAGTACTTC,CASSIGDGAFEQYF
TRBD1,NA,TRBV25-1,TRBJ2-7,TGTGCCAGCAGAGGGACAGGGGTCCACGAGCAGTACTTC,CASRGTGVHEQYF
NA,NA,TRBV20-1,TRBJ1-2,TGCAGTGCGTACAGGGATTATGGCTACACCTTC,CSAYRDYGYTF
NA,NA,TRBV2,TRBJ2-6,TGTGCCAGCAGGGACGGGGCAGGGTCTGTCTCTGGGGCCAACGTCCTGACTTTC,CASRDGAGSVSGANVLTF
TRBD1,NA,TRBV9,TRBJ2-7,TGTGCCAGCAGCGTAGGGACAGGGTATGGTTCCGAGCAGTACTTC,CASSVGTGYGSEQYF
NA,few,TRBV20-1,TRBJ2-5,TGCAGTGCCGCCAAGGGGGGGTCACAAGAGACCCAGTACTTC,CSAAKGGSQETQYF
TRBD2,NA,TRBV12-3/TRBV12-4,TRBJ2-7,TGTGCCAGCAGTTTCGGGGCGGCGGGGGGCCACTACGAGCAGTACTTC,CASSFGAAGGHYEQYF
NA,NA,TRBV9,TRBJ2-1,TGTGCCAGCAGCGGACATGGCGATGAGCAGTTCTTC,CASSGHGDEQFF
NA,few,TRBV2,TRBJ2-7,TGTGCCAGCACTGAACCGGGACTTCATCTCTACGAGCAGTACTTC,CASTEPGLHLYEQYF
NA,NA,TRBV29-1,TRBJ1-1,TGCAGCGCATTGGCGGGGGGTATGAACACTGAAGCTTTCTTT,CSALAGGMNTEAFF
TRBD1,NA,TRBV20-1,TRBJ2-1,TGCAGTGCCCAACAACTTCTAACCGGGACAGGGGGATGGAATGAGCAGTTCTTC,CSAQQLLTGTGGWNEQFF
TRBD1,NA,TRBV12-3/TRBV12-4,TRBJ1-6,TGTGCCAGCAGCCCCATGGACAGGGCCTTATCACCCCTCCACTTT,CASSPMDRALSPLHF
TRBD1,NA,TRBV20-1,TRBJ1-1,TGCAATTGCCCCCAGCCCACAGGGGTGCACACTGAAGCTTTCTTT,CNCPQPTGVHTEAFF
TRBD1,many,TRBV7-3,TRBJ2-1,TGTGCCAGCAGCAAAATACGGACAGGGGTGGATGAGCAGTTCTTC,CASSKIRTGVDEQFF
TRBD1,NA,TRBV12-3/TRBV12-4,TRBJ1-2,TGTGCCAGCAGTTCCCAGGGACAGGGTACCTGTGGCTACACCTTC,CASSSQGQGTCGYTF
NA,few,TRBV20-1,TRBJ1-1,TGCAGTGCTAGATCACTGAGTAGGGACACTGAAGCTTTCTTT,CSARSLSRDTEAFF
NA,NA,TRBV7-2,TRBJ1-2,TGTGCCAGCAGCCCCGTGGGTGCCTATGGCTACACCTTC,CASSPVGAYGYTF
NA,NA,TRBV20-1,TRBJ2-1,TGCAGTGCCTCGAAAGGCACGGCGATCCATGAGCAGTTCTTC,CSASKGTAIHEQFF
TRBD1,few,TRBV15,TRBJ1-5,TGTGCCACCAGCTCGGACAGGGGCAATCAGCCCCAGCATTTT,CATSSDRGNQPQHF
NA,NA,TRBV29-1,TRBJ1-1,TGCAGCGTGACTGTCGGGGGCAGGAACACTGAAGTTTTCTTT,CSVTVGGRNTEVFF
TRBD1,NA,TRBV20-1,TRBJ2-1,TGCAGCGCTACGACGGGACAGGGGGTTGGTGAGCAGTTCTTC,CSATTGQGVGEQFF
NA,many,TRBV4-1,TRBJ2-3,TGCGCCAGCAGCCACGATACGCAGTATTTT,CASSHDTQYF
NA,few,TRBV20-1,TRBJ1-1,TGCAGTGCTCGTGACGGACGAAGGGATGAAGCTTTCTTT,CSARDGRRDEAFF
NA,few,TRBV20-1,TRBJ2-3,TGCAGTGCTAGAGATTTGGGTCTCACAGATACGCAGTATTTT,CSARDLGLTDTQYF
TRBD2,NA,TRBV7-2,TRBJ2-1,TGTGCCAGCAGCCCCGGTGCAGCGGGACACAATGAGCAGTTCTTC,CASSPGAAGHNEQFF
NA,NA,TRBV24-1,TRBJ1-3,TGTGCCACCAGTGATCTCGTGACGGCCCAACGAATGGGAAACACCATATATTTT,CATSDLVTAQRMGNTIYF
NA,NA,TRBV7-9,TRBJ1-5,TGTGCCAGCAGCCTAAGGGGGGCGAGAGGGGGTCAGCCCCAGCATTTT,CASSLRGARGGQPQHF
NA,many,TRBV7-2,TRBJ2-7,TGTGCCAGCAGCTTGACTCAGGCGCTCTACGAGCAGTACTTC,CASSLTQALYEQYF
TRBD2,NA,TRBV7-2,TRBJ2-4,TGTGCCAGCAGCAAAAGCGGGGATTACTACAATGAGCAGTACTTC,CASSKSGDYYNEQYF
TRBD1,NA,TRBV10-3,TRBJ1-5,TGCGCCATCAGTAACAGGGGTTTGCAGCCCCAGCATTTT,CAISNRGLQPQHF
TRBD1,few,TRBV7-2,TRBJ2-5,TGTGCCAGCAGGAAAGGGGGCGGGGAGACCCAGTACTTC,CASRKGGGETQYF
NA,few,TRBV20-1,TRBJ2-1,TGCAGTGCTAGCGACTACACCATAGACAATGAGCAGTTCTTC,CSASDYTIDNEQFF
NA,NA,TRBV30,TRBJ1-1,TGTGCCTGGCTACCGGGACAAGTGAACACTGAAGCTTTCTTT,CAWLPGQVNTEAFF
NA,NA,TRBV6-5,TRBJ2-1,TGTGCCAGCAGAGTACAGGGTTCTCGGGTGCAGTTCTTC,CASRVQGSRVQFF
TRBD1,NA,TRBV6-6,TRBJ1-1,TGTGCCAGCAGTTCACAGGGGGAAATGAACACTGAAGCTTTCTTT,CASSSQGEMNTEAFF
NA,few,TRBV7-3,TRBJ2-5,TGTGCCAGCAGCTCAGGGCGGGGCCGACAAGAGACCCAGTACTTC,CASSSGRGRQETQYF
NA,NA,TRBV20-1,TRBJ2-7,TGCAGTGCGAATCTAGCGAGCAACGAGCAGTACTTC,CSANLASNEQYF
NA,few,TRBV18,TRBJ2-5,TGTGCCAGCTCACCACCCGTACGAGAGACCCAGTACTTC,CASSPPVRETQYF
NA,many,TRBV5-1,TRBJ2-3,TGCGCCAGCAGCTTACGGGAGTCAGATACGCAGTATTTT,CASSLRESDTQYF
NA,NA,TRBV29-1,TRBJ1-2,TGCAGCGTTCCGGACAGATATGGTGGCTACACCTTC,CSVPDRYGGYTF
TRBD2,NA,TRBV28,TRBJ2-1,TGTGCCAGCAGTCCCCTGGCTAGCGGGAGTGGTGGTGAGCAGTTCTTC,CASSPLASGSGGEQFF
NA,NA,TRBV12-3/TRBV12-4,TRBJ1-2,TGTGCCCGCAGTTTAGCGGAGGACTATGGCTACACCTTC,CARSLAEDYGYTF